In this sample, the clone carrying this T cell receptor beta chain turned up once. The antigen remains unidentified. The PCR was carried out with 60 Vbeta primers and 13 Jbeta primers. Assay: immunoSEQ multiplex PCR; the TCRdb copy retains only in-frame clones and omits some. Among around 130,000 clones, approximately 82% were seen once, and the ten largest hold roughly 2.7%. Germline V gene lookup returns CDR1 LNHDA and CDR2 SQIVND (reference sequence). The CDR3 has 15 amino acids. V was pared by 5 bases and J by 7 bases, with 7 bases of the junction left unmatched. The data were obtained in a study of cytomegalovirus exposure and HLA in healthy donors. Study-level points and caveats: It has been reported that TCR beta sequences accurately predicted the HLA-A and HLA-B alleles of most subjects. Some V segments, TRBV6-2 and TRBV6-3 among them, were indistinguishable and were therefore excluded. Among the CMV-associated chains, three were confirmed in vitro as specific for CMV antigens.

Whereas donors were nominally healthy upon sampling, unrecorded immune exposures were probable. J is TRBJ1-5 and V is TRBV19, with 11 positions matching TRBD1. The clonotype was recovered from a man in his forties or fifties in good health and CMV-seronegative. The sample consisted of PBMCs. This CDR3 reads CASSPEDRGRQPQHF. CDR3 coding DNA: TGTGCCAGTAGTCCGGAGGACAGGGGGCGGCAGCCCCAGCATTTT.